These T cell receptor beta chains were read from a single sample in a study of beta chain features in type 1 diabetes. TCRdb's copy holds only in-frame clones and misses some; the assay was immunoSEQ multiplex PCR. The repertoire holds fewer than 250,000 clones, with roughly 14% as singletons. What was sequenced was naive CD4+ T cells from blood. These receptors were taken from a woman aged 40 to 50 in good health. Both conserved end residues are part of each CDR3. The D gene is left open where the match is weak. Part of the rows lack a size; the others show once, few, many or a class for expanded clones.

>TRBJ2-1|NA|TRBV25-1|TRBD1
TGTGCCAGCAGTGAAGAGTACAGGGGGTACAATGAGCAGTTCTTC
CASSEEYRGYNEQFF
>TRBJ1-6|NA|TRBV6-5|TRBD1
TGTGCCAGCTCCGCGGACAGGGGAAATTCACCCCTCCACTTT
CASSADRGNSPLHF
>TRBJ2-1|few|TRBV7-6|TRBD2
TGTGCCAGCAGCTTAGCCAGCGGGGGGTTCAATGAGCAGTTCTTC
CASSLASGGFNEQFF
>TRBJ1-5|NA|TRBV5-1|NA
TGCGCCAGCAGCTTGGCCCCGACAGGCAATCAGCCCCAGCATTTT
CASSLAPTGNQPQHF
>TRBJ2-1|NA|TRBV5-1|NA
TGCGCCAGCAGCTTGCAGTCTAGCTCCTACAATGAGCAGTTCTTC
CASSLQSSSYNEQFF
>TRBJ2-3|few|TRBV5-4|TRBD2
TGTGCCAGCAGCCGGGGACTAGCGGGGGTGACAGATACGCAGTATTTT
CASSRGLAGVTDTQYF
>TRBJ2-5|NA|TRBV10-3|TRBD2
TGTGCCATCAGCTATACTAGCGGGGGGAAAGAGACCCAGTACTTC
CAISYTSGGKETQYF
>TRBJ1-2|NA|TRBV6-5|NA
TGTGCCAGCAGTTACTCGGGGAAAGGAGGCCATGGCTACACCTTC
CASSYSGKGGHGYTF
>TRBJ1-1|few|TRBV11-2|NA
TGTGCCAGCAGCTTTCGTAGGAACACTGAAGCTTTCTTT
CASSFRRNTEAFF
>TRBJ1-1|few|TRBV9|NA
TGTGCCAGCAGCGTAGGAGGGCAAACTGAAGCTTTCTTT
CASSVGGQTEAFF
>TRBJ2-3|NA|TRBV10-2|NA
TGCGCCAGTTCCGATACGAGTAGCACAGATACGCAGTATTTT
CASSDTSSTDTQYF
>TRBJ2-1|few|TRBV7-6|TRBD1
TGTGCCAGCAGCTTAATAGGGGGCGCCTACAATGAGCAGTTCTTC
CASSLIGGAYNEQFF
>TRBJ2-5|NA|TRBV4-1|TRBD2
TGCGCCAGCAGCCAAGGAATATGGACTAGCGGTGAGACCCAGTACTTC
CASSQGIWTSGETQYF
>TRBJ2-3|NA|TRBV10-2|NA
TGCGCCAGCAGCCAGGCCAAAGATACGCAGTATTTT
CASSQAKDTQYF
>TRBJ2-5|few|TRBV5-1|TRBD2
TGCGCCAGCAGCCCGGGACTAGCGGGACTAGAGACCCAGTACTTC
CASSPGLAGLETQYF
>TRBJ2-3|few|TRBV10-1|NA
TGCGCCAGCAGTGAGTCTCTGGATTGGCGGGGTAGCACAGATACGCAGTATTTT
CASSESLDWRGSTDTQYF
>TRBJ1-2|few|TRBV5-4|NA
TGTGCCAGCAGCCCGCCCCGTACGGCTAACTATGGCTACACCTTC
CASSPPRTANYGYTF
>TRBJ2-5|NA|TRBV5-6|TRBD2
TGTGCCAGCAGCCCCAGACTAGCGGAGGAGACCCAGTACTTC
CASSPRLAEETQYF
>TRBJ2-1|NA|TRBV6-4|TRBD2
TGTGCCAGCTTCCGGGGGGGGAACAGTGAGTTCTTC
CASFRGGNSEFF
>TRBJ2-3|once|TRBV19|TRBD2
TGTGCCAGTAGTATAACTAGCGGGGGGGCTAATACGCAGTATTTT
CASSITSGGANTQYF
>TRBJ2-7|few|TRBV10-1|NA
TGCGCCAGCAGTGAGTGGGACACCGGTCTGGAGCAGTACTTC
CASSEWDTGLEQYF
>TRBJ2-7|few|TRBV7-2|TRBD2
TGTGCCAGCAGCAAGGGGCAGGGACTAAACTACGAGCAGTACTTC
CASSKGQGLNYEQYF
>TRBJ2-3|NA|TRBV9|NA
TGTGCCAGCAGCGTGTCTAGGACAGATACGCAGTATTTT
CASSVSRTDTQYF
>TRBJ1-1|many|TRBV3-1/TRBV3-2|NA
TGTGCCAGCACCCCAGGAGCTTTCTTT
CASTPGAFF
>TRBJ2-3|few|TRBV18|TRBD2
TGTGCCAGCTCACCAGCGACTAGCGCCGGCACAGATACGCAGTATTTT
CASSPATSAGTDTQYF
>TRBJ1-1|NA|TRBV18|NA
TGTGCCAGCTCCCCCCGGCAGGGGAAAGCTTTCTTT
CASSPRQGKAFF
>TRBJ1-2|NA|TRBV27|NA
TGTGCCAGCAGTTCAGACACTCTTAACTATGGCTACACCTTC
CASSSDTLNYGYTF
>TRBJ1-1|few|TRBV27|NA
TGTGCCAGCAGCAGCTTTCTGGGGGGGCTTAGGGGCACTGAAGCTTTCTTT
CASSSFLGGLRGTEAFF